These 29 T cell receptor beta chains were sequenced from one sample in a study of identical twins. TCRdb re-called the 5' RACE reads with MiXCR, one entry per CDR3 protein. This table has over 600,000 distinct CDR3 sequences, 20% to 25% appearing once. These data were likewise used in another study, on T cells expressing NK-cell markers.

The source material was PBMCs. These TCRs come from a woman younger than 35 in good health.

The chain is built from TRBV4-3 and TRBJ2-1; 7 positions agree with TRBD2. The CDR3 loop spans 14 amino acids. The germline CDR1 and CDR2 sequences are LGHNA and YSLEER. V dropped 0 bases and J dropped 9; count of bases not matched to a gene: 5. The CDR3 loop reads CASSQESGETEQFF. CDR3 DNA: TGCGCCAGCAGCCAAGAGAGCGGGGAGACTGAGCAGTTCTTC.

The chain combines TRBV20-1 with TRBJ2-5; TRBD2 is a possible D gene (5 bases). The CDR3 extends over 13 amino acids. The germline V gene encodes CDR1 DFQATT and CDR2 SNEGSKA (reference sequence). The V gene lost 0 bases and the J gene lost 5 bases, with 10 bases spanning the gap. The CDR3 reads CSARDRDGETQYF. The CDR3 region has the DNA TGCAGTGCTAGAGATCGGGATGGCGAGACCCAGTACTTC.

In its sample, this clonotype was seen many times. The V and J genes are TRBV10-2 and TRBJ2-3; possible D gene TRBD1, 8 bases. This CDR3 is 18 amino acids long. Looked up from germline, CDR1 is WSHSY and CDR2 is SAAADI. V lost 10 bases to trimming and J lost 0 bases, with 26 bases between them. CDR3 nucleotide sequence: TGCGCCACTGAACAGGGGGGAGCGGGGAGTCTCAGCACAGATACGCAGTATTTT. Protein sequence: CATEQGGAGSLSTDTQYF.

CDR3 nucleotides: TGTGCCAGCAGCTTGGATCGCAGGTCCATCAACATTCAGTACTTC. It codes for CASSLDRRSINIQYF. The V gene is TRBV5-6, the J gene TRBJ2-4; D is undetermined. Trimming cost V 0 bases and J 7 bases, with 14 bases left between them. The germline V gene has CDR1 SGHDT and CDR2 YYEEEE. The CDR3 contains 15 residues.

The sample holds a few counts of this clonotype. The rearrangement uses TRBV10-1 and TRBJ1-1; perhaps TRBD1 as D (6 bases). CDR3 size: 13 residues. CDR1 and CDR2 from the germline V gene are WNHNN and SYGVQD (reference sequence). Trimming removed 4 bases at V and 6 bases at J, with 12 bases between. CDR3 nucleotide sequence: TGCGCCAGCAGTGGAGGGGGTCTTGCTGAAGCTTTCTTT. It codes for CASSGGGLAEAFF.

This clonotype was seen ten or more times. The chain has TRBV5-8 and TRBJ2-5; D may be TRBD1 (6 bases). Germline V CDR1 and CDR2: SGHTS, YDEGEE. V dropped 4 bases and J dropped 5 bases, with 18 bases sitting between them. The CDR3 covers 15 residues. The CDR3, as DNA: TGTGCCAGCAGCCCCGGGAATGGGGGCAGCGAGACCCAGTACTTC. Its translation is CASSPGNGGSETQYF.

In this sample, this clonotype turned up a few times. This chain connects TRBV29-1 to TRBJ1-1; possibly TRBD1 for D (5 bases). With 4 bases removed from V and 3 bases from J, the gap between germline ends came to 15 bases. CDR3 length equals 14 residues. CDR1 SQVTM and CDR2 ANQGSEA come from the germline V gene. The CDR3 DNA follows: TGCAGCGTTGGCGAGGGGAACCGAGACACTGAAGCTTTCTTT. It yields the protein CSVGEGNRDTEAFF.

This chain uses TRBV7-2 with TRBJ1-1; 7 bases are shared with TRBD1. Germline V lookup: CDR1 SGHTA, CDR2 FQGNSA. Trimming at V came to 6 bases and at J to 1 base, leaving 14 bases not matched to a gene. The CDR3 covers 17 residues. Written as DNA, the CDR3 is TGTGCCAGCAGGCTTAGGTCGTCCGGGACAGCGAACACTGAAGCTTTCTTT. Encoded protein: CASRLRSSGTANTEAFF.

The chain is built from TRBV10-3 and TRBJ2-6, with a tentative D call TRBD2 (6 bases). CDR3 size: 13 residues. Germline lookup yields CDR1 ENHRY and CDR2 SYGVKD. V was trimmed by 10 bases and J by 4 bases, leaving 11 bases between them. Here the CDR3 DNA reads TGTGCCAATGCGGGGAGCGGGGCCAACGTCCTGACTTTC. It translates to CANAGSGANVLTF.

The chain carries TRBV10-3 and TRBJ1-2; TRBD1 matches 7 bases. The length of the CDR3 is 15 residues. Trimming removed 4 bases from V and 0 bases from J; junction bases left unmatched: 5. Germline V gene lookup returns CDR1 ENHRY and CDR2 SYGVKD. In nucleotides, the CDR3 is TGTGCCATCAGTGGTGGGACAGCTACTAACTATGGCTACACCTTC. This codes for CAISGGTATNYGYTF.

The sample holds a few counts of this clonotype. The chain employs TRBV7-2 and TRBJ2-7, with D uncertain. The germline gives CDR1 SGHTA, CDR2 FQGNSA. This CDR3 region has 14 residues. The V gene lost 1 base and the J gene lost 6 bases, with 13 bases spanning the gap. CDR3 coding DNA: TGTGCCAGCAGCTTAGGTTTTTGGGGTGGCGAGCAGTACTTC. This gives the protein CASSLGFWGGEQYF.

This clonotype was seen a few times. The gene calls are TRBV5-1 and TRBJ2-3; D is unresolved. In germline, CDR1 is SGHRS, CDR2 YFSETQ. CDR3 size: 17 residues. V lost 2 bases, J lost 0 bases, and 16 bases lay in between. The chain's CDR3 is CASSFLTTAGSTDTQYF. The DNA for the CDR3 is TGCGCCAGCAGCTTCCTTACGACGGCTGGAAGCACAGATACGCAGTATTTT.

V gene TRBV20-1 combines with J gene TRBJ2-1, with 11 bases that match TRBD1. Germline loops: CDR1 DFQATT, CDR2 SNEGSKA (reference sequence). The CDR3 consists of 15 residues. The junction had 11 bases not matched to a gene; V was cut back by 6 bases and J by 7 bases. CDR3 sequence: CSAVSGTGGKNEQFF. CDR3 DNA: TGCAGTGCGGTTTCCGGGACAGGGGGGAAGAATGAGCAGTTCTTC.

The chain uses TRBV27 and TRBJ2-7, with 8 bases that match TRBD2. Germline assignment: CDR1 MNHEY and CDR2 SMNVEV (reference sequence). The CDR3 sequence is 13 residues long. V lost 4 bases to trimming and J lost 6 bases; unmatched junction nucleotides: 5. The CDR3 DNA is TGTGCCAGCAGTTCCGACGGGGGGGTCGAGCAGTACTTC. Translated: CASSSDGGVEQYF.

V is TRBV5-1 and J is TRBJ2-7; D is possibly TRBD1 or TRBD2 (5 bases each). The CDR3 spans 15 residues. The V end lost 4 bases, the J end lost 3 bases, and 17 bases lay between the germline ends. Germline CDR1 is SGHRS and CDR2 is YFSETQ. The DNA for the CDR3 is TGCGCCAGCAGCGACGGGACCTTTGGAAACTACGAGCAGTACTTC. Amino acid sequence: CASSDGTFGNYEQYF.

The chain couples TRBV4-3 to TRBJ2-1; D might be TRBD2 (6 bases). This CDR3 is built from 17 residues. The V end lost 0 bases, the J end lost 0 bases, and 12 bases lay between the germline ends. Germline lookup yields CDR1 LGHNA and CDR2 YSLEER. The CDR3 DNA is TGCGCCAGCAGCCAAGATCCGGGACTTATCTCCTACAATGAGCAGTTCTTC. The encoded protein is CASSQDPGLISYNEQFF.

The CDR3 DNA reads as TGTGCCAGCAGCCAATTTCTAGCGGGAGGAACCTACGAGCAGTACTTC. This encodes CASSQFLAGGTYEQYF. The chain couples TRBV14 to TRBJ2-7; 11 nucleotides agree with TRBD2. Trimming cost V 2 bases and J 2 bases; bases outside gene matches: 5. The CDR3 is 16 residues long. CDR1 is SGHDN, CDR2 FVKESK, per germline.

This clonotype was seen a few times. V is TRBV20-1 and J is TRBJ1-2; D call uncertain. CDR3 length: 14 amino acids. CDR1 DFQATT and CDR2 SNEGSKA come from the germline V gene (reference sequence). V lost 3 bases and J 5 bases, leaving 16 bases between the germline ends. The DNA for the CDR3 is TGCAGTGCTAGCGGCGGCTTAAGTTTATATGGCTACACCTTC. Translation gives CSASGGLSLYGYTF.

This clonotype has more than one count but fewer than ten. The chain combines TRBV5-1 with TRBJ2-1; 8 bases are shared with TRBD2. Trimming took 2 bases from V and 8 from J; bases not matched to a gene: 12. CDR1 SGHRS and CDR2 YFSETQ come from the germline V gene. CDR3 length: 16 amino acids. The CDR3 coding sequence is TGCGCCAGCAGCTTAAGAGGCACCGGGACTAGTCATGAGCAGTTCTTC. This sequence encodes CASSLRGTGTSHEQFF. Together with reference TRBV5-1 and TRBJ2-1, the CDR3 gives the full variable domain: KAGVTQTPRYLIKTRGQQVTLSCSPISGHRSVSWYQQTPGQGLQFLFEYFSETQRNKGNFPGRFSGRQFSNSRSEMNVSTLELGDSALYLCASSLRGTGTSHEQFFGPGTRLTVL.

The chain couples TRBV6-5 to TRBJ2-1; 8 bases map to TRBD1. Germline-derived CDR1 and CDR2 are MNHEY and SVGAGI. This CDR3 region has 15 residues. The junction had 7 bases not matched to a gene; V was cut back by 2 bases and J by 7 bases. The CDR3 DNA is TGTGCCAGCAGTTACGCGGACAGGGCAGGAAATGAGCAGTTCTTC. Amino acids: CASSYADRAGNEQFF.

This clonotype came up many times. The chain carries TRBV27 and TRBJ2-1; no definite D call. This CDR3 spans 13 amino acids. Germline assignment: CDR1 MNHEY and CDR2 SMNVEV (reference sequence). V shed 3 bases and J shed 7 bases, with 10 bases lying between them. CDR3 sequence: CASSFGRKNEQFF. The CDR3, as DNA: TGTGCCAGCAGTTTTGGTCGGAAAAATGAGCAGTTCTTC.

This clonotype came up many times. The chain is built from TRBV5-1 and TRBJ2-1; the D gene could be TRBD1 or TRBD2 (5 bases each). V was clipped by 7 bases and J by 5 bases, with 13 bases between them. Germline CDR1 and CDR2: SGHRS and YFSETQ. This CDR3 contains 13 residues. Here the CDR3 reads CASRRDGNNEQFF. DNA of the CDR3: TGCGCCAGCCGCCGGGACGGAAACAATGAGCAGTTCTTC.

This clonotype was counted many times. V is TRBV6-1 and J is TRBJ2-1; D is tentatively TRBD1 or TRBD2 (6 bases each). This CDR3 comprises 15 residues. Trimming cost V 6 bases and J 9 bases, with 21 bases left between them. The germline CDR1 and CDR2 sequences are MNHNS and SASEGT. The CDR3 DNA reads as TGTGCCAGCAGGGCCCGGGGGCTTAGAATGGGTGAGCAGTTCTTC. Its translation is CASRARGLRMGEQFF.

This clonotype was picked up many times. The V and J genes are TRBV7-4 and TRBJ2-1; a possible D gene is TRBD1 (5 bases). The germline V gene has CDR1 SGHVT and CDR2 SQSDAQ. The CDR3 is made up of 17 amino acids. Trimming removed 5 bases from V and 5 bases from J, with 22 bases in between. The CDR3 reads CASSLKYRPPLNNEQFF. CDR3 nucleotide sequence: TGTGCCAGCAGCCTGAAGTACAGGCCCCCTTTAAACAATGAGCAGTTCTTC.

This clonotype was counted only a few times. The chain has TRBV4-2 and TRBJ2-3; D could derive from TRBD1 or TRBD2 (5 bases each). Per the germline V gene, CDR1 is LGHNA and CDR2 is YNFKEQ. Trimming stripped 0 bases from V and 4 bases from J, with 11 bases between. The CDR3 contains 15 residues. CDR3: CASSQERGFADTQYF. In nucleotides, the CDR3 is TGTGCCAGCAGCCAAGAGAGGGGCTTCGCAGATACGCAGTATTTT.

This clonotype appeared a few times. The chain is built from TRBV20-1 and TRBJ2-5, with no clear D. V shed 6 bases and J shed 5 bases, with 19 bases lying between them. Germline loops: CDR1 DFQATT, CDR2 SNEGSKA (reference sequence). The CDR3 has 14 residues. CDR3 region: CSALKFSRAETQYF. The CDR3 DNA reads TGCAGTGCGTTGAAGTTCAGCCGCGCCGAGACCCAGTACTTC.

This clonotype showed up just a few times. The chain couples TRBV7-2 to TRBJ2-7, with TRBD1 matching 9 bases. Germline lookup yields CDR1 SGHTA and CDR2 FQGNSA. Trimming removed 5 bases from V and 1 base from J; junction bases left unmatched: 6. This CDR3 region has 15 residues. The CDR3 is CASSPMGQGSYEQYF. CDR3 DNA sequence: TGTGCCAGCAGCCCGATGGGACAGGGATCCTACGAGCAGTACTTC. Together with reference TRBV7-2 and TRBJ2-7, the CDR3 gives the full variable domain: GAGVSQSPSNKVTEKGKDVELRCDPISGHTALYWYRQSLGQGLEFLIYFQGNSAPDKSGLPSDRFSAERTGGSVSTLTIQRTQQEDSAVYLCASSPMGQGSYEQYFGPGTRLTVT.

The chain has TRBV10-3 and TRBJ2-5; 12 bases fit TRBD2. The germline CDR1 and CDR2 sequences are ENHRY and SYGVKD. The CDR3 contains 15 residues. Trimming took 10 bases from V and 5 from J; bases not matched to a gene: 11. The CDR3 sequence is CATKTSGGRVETQYF. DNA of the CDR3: TGTGCCACGAAGACTAGCGGGGGACGTGTGGAGACCCAGTACTTC.

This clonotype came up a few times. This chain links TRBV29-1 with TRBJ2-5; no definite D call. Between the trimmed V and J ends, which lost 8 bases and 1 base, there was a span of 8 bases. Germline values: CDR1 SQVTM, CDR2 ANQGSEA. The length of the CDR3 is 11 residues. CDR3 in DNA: TGCAGCTGCGGACCCCAAGAGACCCAGTACTTC. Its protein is CSCGPQETQYF.